A selection of T cell receptor beta chains follows, all from one sample in a study of T cells in Graves' hyperthyroidism and ophthalmopathy. Each CDR3 protein is one row after TCRdb ran MiXCR on the multiplex PCR reads. The table has hundreds of thousands of distinct CDR3 sequences, around 13% seen once. Material for sequencing was blood. The receptors derive from a woman aged 18 to 35 with Graves' hyperthyroidism. Both conserved end residues are part of each CDR3. The D gene is left open where the match is weak. Clone size is stated in some rows and not others, as once, few, many or a class when expanded.

>NA|TRBV28|TRBJ2-2|TRBD1
TGTGCCAGCCGGGACAGGGGGACCACCGGGGAGCTGTTTTTT
CASRDRGTTGELFF
>many|TRBV7-9|TRBJ2-1|TRBD2
TGTGCCAGCAGCTTAATAACGACTAGCGGGAGGACGGATGAGCAGTTCTTC
CASSLITTSGRTDEQFF
>NA|TRBV27|TRBJ1-5|NA
TGTGCCAGCAGTTTAACTCCCCTGAATCAGCCCCAGCATTTT
CASSLTPLNQPQHF
>NA|TRBV20-1|TRBJ1-4|NA
TGCAGTGCTAGACCCGACAATAATGAAAAACTGTTTTTT
CSARPDNNEKLFF
>NA|TRBV28|TRBJ1-1|TRBD1
TGTGCCAGCAGTTCGCCACCCGGGACAGGTGGGCGAACTGAAGCTTTCTTT
CASSSPPGTGGRTEAFF
>few|TRBV7-2|TRBJ2-2|NA
TGTGCCAGCAGGTACTGGGAGAACACCGGGGAGCTGTTTTTT
CASRYWENTGELFF
>NA|TRBV7-2|TRBJ1-2|NA
TGTGCCAGCAGCTTATGGCAGGGTCCATATGGCTACACCTTC
CASSLWQGPYGYTF
>NA|TRBV6-1|TRBJ1-5|TRBD1
TGTGCCAGCAGTTTCTTGGGACAGAATCAGCCCCAGCATTTT
CASSFLGQNQPQHF
>many|TRBV7-8|TRBJ1-5|TRBD1
TGTGCCAGCAGCTCAAACAGGACAGGGTCCCTTAGCAATCAGCCCCAGCATTTT
CASSSNRTGSLSNQPQHF
>once|TRBV12-3/TRBV12-4|TRBJ1-3|NA
TGTGCCAGTTGGACAGTGGAAAACACCATATATTTT
CASWTVENTIYF
>few|TRBV7-8|TRBJ1-5|TRBD1
TGTGCCAGCAGCTTCAACAGGGGAAATCAGCCCCAGCATTTT
CASSFNRGNQPQHF
>many|TRBV13|TRBJ2-3|NA
TGTGCCAGCAGCTTAATCGGATTCCACACGCAGTATTTT
CASSLIGFHTQYF
>many|TRBV7-8|TRBJ2-3|TRBD2
TGTGCCAGCAGCTTAGCTCCGACCGGGGGGACTAGCACAGATACGCAGTATTTT
CASSLAPTGGTSTDTQYF
>many|TRBV7-2|TRBJ2-7|TRBD2
TGTGCCAGCAGCTTCACTAGCGGGAGCTCCTACGAGCAGTACTTC
CASSFTSGSSYEQYF
>many|TRBV15|TRBJ2-5|NA
TGTGCCACCAGCAGCCGTTCCAGGGAAGTCGCACAAGAGACCCAGTACTTC
CATSSRSREVAQETQYF
>once|TRBV27|TRBJ1-2|NA
TGTGCCAGCAGTCCCGATGGAGGGGAGGGCTATGGCTACACCTTC
CASSPDGGEGYGYTF
>few|TRBV13|TRBJ2-1|TRBD1
TGTGCCAGCAGCACCCGGACAGGGTGGACCGGTGAGCAGTTCTTC
CASSTRTGWTGEQFF
>many|TRBV3-1|TRBJ2-7|NA
TGTGCCAGCAGCCAAGATAGGGTGACCTTGCAGTACTTC
CASSQDRVTLQYF
>few|TRBV29-1|TRBJ1-3|NA
TGCAGCGTTAAGGGGCAGGGAGAGAACACCATATATTTT
CSVKGQGENTIYF
>few|TRBV10-3|TRBJ2-3|NA
TGTGCCATCAGACGTGGGGGGGCGGAAAGCACAGATACGCAGTATTTT
CAIRRGGAESTDTQYF
>few|TRBV2|TRBJ2-3|TRBD1
TGTGCCAGCATTCGGACAGGGGGCTGGACAGATACGCAGTATTTT
CASIRTGGWTDTQYF
>many|TRBV13|TRBJ1-2|NA
TGTGCCAGCAGCTTTTCGGGACCTAGTGGCTATGGCTACACCTTC
CASSFSGPSGYGYTF
>NA|TRBV19|TRBJ2-7|NA
TGTGCCACTCGGGACGGACCCTCCTACGAGCAGTACTTC
CATRDGPSYEQYF
>NA|TRBV28|TRBJ2-2|NA
TGTGCCAGCAGTGCCTCGAAGGAAGCCACCGGGGAGCTGTTTTTT
CASSASKEATGELFF
>NA|TRBV11-2|TRBJ2-5|NA
TGTGCCAGCAGCTTACCATCCCAGGAGACCCAGTACTTC
CASSLPSQETQYF